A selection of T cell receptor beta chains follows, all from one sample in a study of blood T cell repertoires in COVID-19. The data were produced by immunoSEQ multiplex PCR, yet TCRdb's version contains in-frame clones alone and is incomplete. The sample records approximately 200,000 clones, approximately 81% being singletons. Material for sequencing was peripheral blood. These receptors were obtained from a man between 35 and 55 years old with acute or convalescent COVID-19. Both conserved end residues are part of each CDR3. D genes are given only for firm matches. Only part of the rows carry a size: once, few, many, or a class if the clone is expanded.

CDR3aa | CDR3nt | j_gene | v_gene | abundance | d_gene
CATSDSGQLTGELFF | TGTGCCACCAGTGATTCTGGACAGCTGACCGGGGAGCTGTTTTTT | TRBJ2-2 | TRBV24-1 | - | -
CASSPRGAEKDEQYF | TGTGCCAGCTCACCCCGGGGGGCAGAGAAGGACGAGCAGTACTTC | TRBJ2-7 | TRBV18 | once | -
CASSLEGQGSEKLFF | TGCGCCAGCAGCTTGGAGGGACAGGGCAGCGAAAAACTGTTTTTT | TRBJ1-4 | TRBV5-1 | once | TRBD1
CASSLGPGYGNTIYF | TGTGCCAGCAGCTTGGGTCCGGGTTACGGAAACACCATATATTTT | TRBJ1-3 | TRBV5-6 | - | -
CASSEPGWRAFF | TGTGCCAGCAGTGAACCGGGGTGGCGCGCTTTCTTT | TRBJ1-1 | TRBV6-1 | - | -
CASMVDTEAFF | TGTGCCAGTATGGTAGATACTGAAGCTTTCTTT | TRBJ1-1 | TRBV19 | - | -
CASRLSSTDTQYF | TGTGCCAGCAGGCTAAGTAGCACAGATACGCAGTATTTT | TRBJ2-3 | TRBV12-3/TRBV12-4 | - | -
CASSENRDPPEAFF | TGTGCCAGCAGTGAGAACAGGGACCCCCCTGAAGCTTTCTTT | TRBJ1-1 | TRBV25-1 | - | -
CASSFQGANYGYTF | TGTGCCAGCAGCTTTCAGGGCGCTAACTATGGCTACACCTTC | TRBJ1-2 | TRBV5-4 | - | -
CASSQGGEAFF | TGTGCCAGCAGCCAAGGGGGAGAGGCTTTCTTT | TRBJ1-1 | TRBV3-1/TRBV3-2 | once | -
CASSLGRAGISPLHF | TGTGCCAGCAGCTTAGGGCGAGCGGGGATTTCACCCCTCCACTTT | TRBJ1-6 | TRBV7-2 | - | -
CASSLGGGYTF | TGTGCCAGCAGCTTAGGAGGAGGCTACACCTTC | TRBJ1-2 | TRBV5-6 | - | -
CASSLEGQGYTEAFF | TGCGCCAGCAGTCTCGAGGGACAGGGGTACACTGAAGCTTTCTTT | TRBJ1-1 | TRBV5-1 | - | TRBD1
CASSLPDSSTDTQYF | TGTGCCAGCAGCTTGCCGGACTCTAGCACAGATACGCAGTATTTT | TRBJ2-3 | TRBV5-4 | - | -
CASSDRASGSTDTQYF | TGCGCCAGCAGTGATAGGGCTAGCGGTTCCACAGATACGCAGTATTTT | TRBJ2-3 | TRBV10-1 | - | TRBD2
CASSQAGQSYEQYF | TGTGCCAGCAGCCAAGCCGGACAGTCCTACGAGCAGTACTTC | TRBJ2-7 | TRBV4-2 | - | -
CASRRRRSNQPQHF | TGTGCCAGCAGAAGACGGAGGAGCAATCAGCCCCAGCATTTT | TRBJ1-5 | TRBV6-5 | - | -
CASGKEGAGETQYF | TGTGCCAGTGGGAAGGAGGGGGCTGGAGAGACCCAGTACTTC | TRBJ2-5 | TRBV3-1/TRBV3-2 | - | -
CASSYSGTGSLDTQYF | TGTGCCAGCAGTTATTCCGGGACAGGGAGCTTGGATACGCAGTATTTT | TRBJ2-3 | TRBV13 | - | TRBD1
CASSLGQGPHGYTF | TGCGCCAGCAGCTTGGGGCAGGGGCCGCATGGCTACACCTTC | TRBJ1-2 | TRBV5-1 | - | -
CASSQDAQGFGDSPLHF | TGCGCCAGCAGCCAAGACGCCCAGGGGTTTGGGGATTCACCCCTCCACTTT | TRBJ1-6 | TRBV4-1 | once | -
CASRGTGHGYTF | TGTGCCAGCAGGGGGACAGGGCATGGCTACACCTTC | TRBJ1-2 | TRBV6-5 | - | TRBD1
CASSDGDSYFDEQYF | TGCGCCAGCAGTGACGGGGACAGTTATTTCGACGAGCAGTACTTC | TRBJ2-7 | TRBV5-1 | - | TRBD1
CASSTRGGANVLTF | TGTGCCAGCAGCACCAGGGGTGGGGCCAACGTCCTGACTTTC | TRBJ2-6 | TRBV7-2 | - | -
CASSLGGGYTF | TGTGCCAGCAGCCTTGGAGGTGGCTACACCTTC | TRBJ1-2 | TRBV28 | - | -
CASSRGGYEQYF | TGTGCCAGCAGCAGGGGGGGCTACGAGCAGTACTTC | TRBJ2-7 | TRBV11-3 | - | -
CASSAKTGVYGYTF | TGTGCCAGCAGTGCCAAGACAGGAGTCTATGGCTACACCTTC | TRBJ1-2 | TRBV2 | - | -
CASSQGDRGPFYGYTF | TGTGCCAGCAGCCAAGGGGACAGGGGGCCCTTCTATGGCTACACCTTC | TRBJ1-2 | TRBV3-1/TRBV3-2 | - | TRBD1
CASSFSGGVNSPLHF | TGCGCCAGCAGCTTTTCAGGGGGCGTTAATTCACCCCTCCACTTT | TRBJ1-6 | TRBV5-1 | many | TRBD1
CASSFRGAMNTEAFF | TGCGCCAGCAGCTTCAGGGGCGCGATGAACACTGAAGCTTTCTTT | TRBJ1-1 | TRBV5-1 | - | -
CASAVGQGTEKLFF | TGTGCCAGCGCCGTGGGACAGGGAACTGAAAAACTGTTTTTT | TRBJ1-4 | TRBV27 | - | TRBD1
CASSPFGTGPFTEAFF | TGTGCCAGCAGCCCTTTTGGGACAGGCCCTTTCACTGAAGCTTTCTTT | TRBJ1-1 | TRBV11-2 | - | TRBD1
CASSVALGQGAGNTIYF | TGTGCCAGCAGCGTAGCTTTGGGACAGGGAGCTGGAAACACCATATATTTT | TRBJ1-3 | TRBV9 | - | TRBD1
CASREGPVPNEQFF | TGTGCCAGTCGGGAGGGGCCGGTTCCCAATGAGCAGTTCTTC | TRBJ2-1 | TRBV19 | - | TRBD2
CASSRQTAGTRPLDGYTF | TGTGCCAGCAGTCGCCAGACGGCCGGGACAAGACCTCTCGATGGCTACACCTTC | TRBJ1-2 | TRBV27 | - | -
CATSGTAQETQYF | TGTGCCACCAGCGGGACAGCACAAGAGACCCAGTACTTC | TRBJ2-5 | TRBV24-1 | once | TRBD1
CASSLVGQNTEAFF | TGTGCCAGCAGCTTGGTGGGACAGAACACTGAAGCTTTCTTT | TRBJ1-1 | TRBV5-5 | - | -
CASTRTSEVGELFF | TGTGCCAGCACACGGACTAGCGAGGTCGGGGAGCTGTTTTTT | TRBJ2-2 | TRBV9 | - | TRBD2
CASSIRDSGTEAFF | TGTGCCAGTAGTATAAGGGACAGCGGCACTGAAGCTTTCTTT | TRBJ1-1 | TRBV19 | - | TRBD1
CASSITVQVHGYTF | TGTGCCAGTAGCATAACCGTGCAGGTTCATGGCTACACCTTC | TRBJ1-2 | TRBV19 | - | -
CASSPSRGSYEQYF | TGTGCCAGCAGCCCTTCGCGGGGGTCCTACGAGCAGTACTTC | TRBJ2-7 | TRBV9 | - | TRBD2
CASSSSTDLNSPLHF | TGTGCCAGCAGCTCCTCGACAGACCTCAATTCACCCCTCCACTTT | TRBJ1-6 | TRBV7-6 | few | -